The source of this TCR beta chain is a study of cytomegalovirus exposure and HLA in healthy donors. Looking at the study overall: A prior study identified just under 120 million unique TCR beta sequences from about 179 million T cells. Study-wide points: For TCR beta chains, V- and J-gene trimming was later linked to a missense DCLRE1C variant. As immune exposure information, only CMV serostatus was available.

Both 60 Vbeta primers and 13 Jbeta primers went into the PCR. Sequenced by immunoSEQ multiplex PCR; TCRdb stores in-frame clones only, minus some. The profile covers 50,000 to 70,000 clones, with approximately 82% appearing a single time and 2.5% to 3.5% taken by the ten largest. A note on this clone: Its specificity is unknown.

Trimming at V came to 7 bases and at J to 4 bases, leaving 10 bases not matched to a gene. The CDR3 extends over 14 amino acids. Germline V gene lookup returns CDR1 SQVTM and CDR2 ANQGSEA. The TCR sequence derives from a girl aged 5 to 17 in good health and CMV-seropositive. The J gene is TRBJ2-3, the V gene TRBV29-1; the match to TRBD2 covers 8 bases. Sample: PBMCs. The DNA for the CDR3 is TGCAGCGCCGCCGGGACTAGTAGGGCAGATACGCAGTATTTT. Amino acid sequence: CSAAGTSRADTQYF.